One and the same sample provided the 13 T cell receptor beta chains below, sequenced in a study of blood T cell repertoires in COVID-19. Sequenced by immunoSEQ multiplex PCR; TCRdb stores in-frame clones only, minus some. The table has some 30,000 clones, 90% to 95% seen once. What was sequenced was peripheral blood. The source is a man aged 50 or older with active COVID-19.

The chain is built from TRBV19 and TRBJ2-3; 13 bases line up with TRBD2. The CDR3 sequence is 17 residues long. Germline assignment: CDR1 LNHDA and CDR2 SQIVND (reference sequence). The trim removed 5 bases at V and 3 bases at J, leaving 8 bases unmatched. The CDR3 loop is CASSLLGTSGATDTQYF. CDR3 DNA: TGTGCCAGTAGTTTACTGGGGACTAGCGGGGCAACAGATACGCAGTATTTT.

For the CDR3, the DNA is TGCGCCAGCAGCACTGGCTCCGGGACAGGGGTCGGAGAGACCCAGTACTTC. The encoded protein is CASSTGSGTGVGETQYF. V gene TRBV5-1 combines with J gene TRBJ2-5; 10 nucleotides match TRBD1. CDR3 length equals 17 residues. V dropped 4 bases and J dropped 4; count of bases not matched to a gene: 13. Looked up from germline, CDR1 is SGHRS and CDR2 is YFSETQ.

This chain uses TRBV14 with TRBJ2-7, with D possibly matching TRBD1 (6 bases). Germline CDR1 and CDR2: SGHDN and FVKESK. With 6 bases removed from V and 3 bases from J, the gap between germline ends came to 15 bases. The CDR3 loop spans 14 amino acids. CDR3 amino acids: CASRRSGQNYEQYF. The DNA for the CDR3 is TGTGCCAGCAGACGCTCCGGACAGAACTACGAGCAGTACTTC.

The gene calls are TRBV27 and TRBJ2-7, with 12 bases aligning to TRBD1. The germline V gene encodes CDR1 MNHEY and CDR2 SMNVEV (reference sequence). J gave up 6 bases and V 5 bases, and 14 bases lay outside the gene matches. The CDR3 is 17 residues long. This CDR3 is CASSLDGSGTGGFEQYF. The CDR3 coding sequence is TGTGCCAGCAGTCTAGATGGTTCCGGGACAGGGGGCTTCGAGCAGTACTTC.

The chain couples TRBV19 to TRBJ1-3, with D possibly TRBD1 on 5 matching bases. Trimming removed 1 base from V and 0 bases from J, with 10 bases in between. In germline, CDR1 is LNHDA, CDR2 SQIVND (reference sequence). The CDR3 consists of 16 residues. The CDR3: CASSIVGALSGNTIYF. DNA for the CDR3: TGTGCCAGTAGTATAGTAGGGGCACTCTCTGGAAACACCATATATTTT.

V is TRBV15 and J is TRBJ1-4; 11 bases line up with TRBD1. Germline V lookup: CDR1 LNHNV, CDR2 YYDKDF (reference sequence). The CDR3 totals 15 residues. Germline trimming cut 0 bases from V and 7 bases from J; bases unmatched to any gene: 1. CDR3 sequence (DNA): TGTGCCACCAGCAGAGACGGGACAGGGGGTGAAAAACTGTTTTTT. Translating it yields CATSRDGTGGEKLFF.

Here the CDR3 reads CASSASTLTGGETQYF. The CDR3 DNA reads as TGCGCCAGCAGTGCTTCTACATTAACGGGGGGCGAGACCCAGTACTTC. The chain is built from TRBV5-1 and TRBJ2-5; D may be TRBD2 (7 bases). The CDR3 runs to 16 residues. V lost 5 bases and J lost 5, with 22 bases in between. Germline V CDR1 and CDR2: SGHRS, YFSETQ.

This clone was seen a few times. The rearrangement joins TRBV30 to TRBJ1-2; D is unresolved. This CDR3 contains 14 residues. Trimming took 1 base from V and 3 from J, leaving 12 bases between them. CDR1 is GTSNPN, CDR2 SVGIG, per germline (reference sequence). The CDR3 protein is CAWSEKLLDYGYTF. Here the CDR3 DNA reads TGTGCCTGGAGTGAGAAGCTGTTGGACTATGGCTACACCTTC.

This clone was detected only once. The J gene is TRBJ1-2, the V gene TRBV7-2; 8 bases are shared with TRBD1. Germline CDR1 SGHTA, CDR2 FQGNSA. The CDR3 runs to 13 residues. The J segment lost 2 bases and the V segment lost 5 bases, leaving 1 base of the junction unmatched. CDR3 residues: CASSRTGNYGYTF. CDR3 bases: TGTGCCAGCAGCCGGACAGGGAACTATGGCTACACCTTC.

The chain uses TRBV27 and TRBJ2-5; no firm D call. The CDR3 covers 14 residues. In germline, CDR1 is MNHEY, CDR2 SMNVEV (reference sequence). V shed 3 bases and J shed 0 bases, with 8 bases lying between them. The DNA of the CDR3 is TGTGCCAGCAGTTTTTGGGCAGACCAAGAGACCCAGTACTTC. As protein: CASSFWADQETQYF.

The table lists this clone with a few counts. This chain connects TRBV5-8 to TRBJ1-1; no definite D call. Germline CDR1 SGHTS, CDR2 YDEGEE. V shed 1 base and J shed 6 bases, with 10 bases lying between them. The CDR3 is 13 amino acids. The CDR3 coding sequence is TGTGCCAGCAGCTTGCTCTTTCCCCCTGAAGCTTTCTTT. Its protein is CASSLLFPPEAFF.

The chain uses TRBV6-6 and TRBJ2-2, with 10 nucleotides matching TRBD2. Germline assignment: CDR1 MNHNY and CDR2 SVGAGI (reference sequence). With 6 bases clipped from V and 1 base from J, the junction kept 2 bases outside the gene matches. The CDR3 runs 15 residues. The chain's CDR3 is CASRSSGGNTGELFF. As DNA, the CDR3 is TGTGCCAGCAGGTCTAGCGGGGGGAACACCGGGGAGCTGTTTTTT.

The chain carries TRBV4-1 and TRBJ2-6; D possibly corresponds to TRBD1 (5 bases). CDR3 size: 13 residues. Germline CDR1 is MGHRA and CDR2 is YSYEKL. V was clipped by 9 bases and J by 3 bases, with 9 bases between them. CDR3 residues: CASSGIGANVLTF. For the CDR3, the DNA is TGCGCCAGTTCAGGGATTGGGGCCAACGTCCTGACTTTC.